Listed here are 32 T cell receptor beta chains from one sample, sequenced in a study of Graves' ophthalmopathy and Graves' hyperthyroidism. Amplified TCR beta CDR3 regions were obtained using RNA transcripts as template. HTBI primers were employed in first-round RT-PCR, then a second-round multiplex PCR followed. TCRdb reprocessed the multiplex PCR reads with MiXCR, giving one entry per CDR3 protein. The repertoire has some 370,000 distinct CDR3 sequences, roughly a sixth of them found once; the top ten carry roughly 2.4%. Sequenced sample: peripheral blood. These receptors all come from an adult woman with stable Graves' hyperthyroidism.

This clonotype appeared many times. This chain uses TRBV12-5 with TRBJ1-1, with D perhaps matching TRBD1 (5 bases). The CDR3 length is 14 residues. CDR1 is LGHNT and CDR2 is FRNRAP in the germline V gene. Trimming pared 5 bases from V and 7 bases from J, leaving 17 bases between. CDR3: CASGLTGGLDEAFF. The CDR3 DNA is TGTGCTAGTGGTCTTACGGGGGGGTTGGATGAAGCTTTCTTT.

This clonotype was detected many times. The V and J genes are TRBV28 and TRBJ2-7; perhaps D is TRBD1 or TRBD2 (5 bases each). From germline, CDR1 is MDHEN and CDR2 SYDVKM. Trimming stripped 8 bases from V and 2 bases from J, with 25 bases between. This CDR3 has 17 residues. This CDR3 is CASGPGPSIGATYEQYF. CDR3 sequence (DNA): TGTGCCAGCGGACCGGGCCCCTCAATCGGGGCTACCTACGAGCAGTACTTC.

Ten or more counts support this clonotype. The chain joins TRBV5-1 to TRBJ1-1; tentative D call: TRBD1 (6 bases). V lost 3 bases to trimming and J lost 6 bases, with 12 bases between them. Germline V gene lookup returns CDR1 SGHRS and CDR2 YFSETQ. The CDR3 runs to 13 residues. DNA of the CDR3: TGCGCCAGCAGCTACAACAGGGTTTCTGAAGCTTTCTTT. Translation: CASSYNRVSEAFF.

At least ten counts were recorded for this clonotype. This chain links TRBV6-2 or TRBV6-3 with TRBJ2-7; no clear D gene. This CDR3 spans 12 amino acids. CDR1 MNHEY and CDR2 SVGEGT come from the germline V gene. V shed 0 bases and J shed 6 bases, with 6 bases lying between them. The DNA of the CDR3 is TGTGCCAGCAGTTACTCGCGGTTCGAGCAGTACTTC. This encodes CASSYSRFEQYF.

This clonotype was detected a few times. This chain uses TRBV5-1 with TRBJ2-7; 7 bases are shared with TRBD1. CDR1 and CDR2 from the germline V gene are SGHRS and YFSETQ. V lost 1 base and J lost 3; bases outside the gene matches: 7. This CDR3 spans 15 amino acids. CDR3 bases: TGCGCCAGCAGCTTGAGACAGGGCCCCTTCTACGAGCAGTACTTC. Residues: CASSLRQGPFYEQYF. Together with reference TRBV5-1 and TRBJ2-7, the CDR3 gives the full variable domain: KAGVTQTPRYLIKTRGQQVTLSCSPISGHRSVSWYQQTPGQGLQFLFEYFSETQRNKGNFPGRFSGRQFSNSRSEMNVSTLELGDSALYLCASSLRQGPFYEQYFGPGTRLTVT.

Only a few counts were recorded for this clonotype. The V and J genes are TRBV18 and TRBJ1-1; no reliable D call. V lost 3 bases and J lost 1, with 12 bases in between. The CDR3 covers 15 residues. Germline V gives CDR1 KGHSH, CDR2 LQKENI. CDR3 in amino acids: CASSPGRAQNTEAFF. CDR3 sequence (DNA): TGTGCCAGCTCACCCGGCCGGGCCCAGAACACTGAAGCTTTCTTT.

Many counts were recorded for this clonotype. V and J are TRBV28 and TRBJ2-7, with TRBD1 matching over 7 bases. The CDR3 covers 17 residues. Germline loops: CDR1 MDHEN, CDR2 SYDVKM. The trim removed 3 bases at V and 3 bases at J, leaving 14 bases unmatched. The CDR3 DNA reads as TGTGCCAGCAGTTTCGTTTTTAGGGGCAGGGGGTTCTACGAGCAGTACTTC. It encodes CASSFVFRGRGFYEQYF.

This clonotype has a count of ten or more. The CDR3 DNA follows: TGTGCCAGCAGTCCTCCGGGAGGGGCGGGGCACTACGAGCAGTACTTC. Its protein is CASSPPGGAGHYEQYF. This chain uses TRBV12-3 or TRBV12-4 with TRBJ2-7; 8 bases map to TRBD2. With 5 bases clipped from V and 3 bases from J, the junction kept 12 bases outside the gene matches. This CDR3 contains 16 residues.

This clonotype has a count of ten or more. The V and J genes are TRBV12-3 or TRBV12-4 and TRBJ1-6; 10 nucleotides match TRBD1. After removal of 6 bases from V and 10 bases from J, the junction contained 6 bases not matched to a gene. This CDR3 has 14 residues. CDR3 sequence reads: CASSRDRGQSPLHF. In DNA form, the CDR3 reads TGTGCCAGCAGCCGAGACAGGGGGCAGTCACCCCTCCACTTT.

This clonotype has at least ten counts. The gene calls are TRBV28 and TRBJ1-2; D remains ambiguous. The V gene lost 4 bases and the J gene lost 1 base, with 7 bases spanning the gap. Germline lookup yields CDR1 MDHEN and CDR2 SYDVKM. The CDR3 is 13 amino acids. CDR3 sequence reads: CASSYGSNYGYTF. CDR3 nucleotide sequence: TGTGCCAGCAGTTATGGGAGTAACTATGGCTACACCTTC.

This clonotype came up many times. Its ends do not fully match the called genes, so a read error is possible. The chain has TRBV24-1 and TRBJ2-4; weak D call: TRBD2 (5 bases). CDR1 and CDR2 (germline): KGHDR, SFDVKD. CDR3 length: 12 amino acids. The CDR3 DNA sequence: TGTGCCACCAGTTACGGGTGTCTCACTAGTCACTTC. This encodes CATSYGCLTSHF.

This clonotype showed up many times. The rearrangement links TRBV6-5 to TRBJ2-7; D is perhaps TRBD2 (5 bases). The germline CDR1 and CDR2 sequences are MNHEY and SVGAGI. This CDR3 has 15 residues. V shed 2 bases and J shed 6 bases, with 17 bases lying between them. CDR3: CASSYPERGFLEQYF. CDR3 bases: TGTGCCAGCAGTTACCCGGAGCGAGGGTTTCTCGAGCAGTACTTC.

This sequence joins TRBV6-5 and TRBJ1-1; no firm D call. There are 17 residues in the CDR3. V lost 0 bases, J lost 5 bases, and 19 bases lay in between. Germline V gene lookup returns CDR1 MNHEY and CDR2 SVGAGI. The CDR3 DNA sequence: TGTGCCAGCAGTTACTCGATGGGTGCAAGTTTAGAGACTGAAGCTTTCTTT. It yields the protein CASSYSMGASLETEAFF.

This clonotype was picked up a small number of times. V and J are TRBV2 and TRBJ2-2; D might be TRBD1 (5 bases). Germline CDR1 and CDR2: SNHLY and FYNNEI. The CDR3 has 16 residues. Trimming left V 6 bases short and J 5 bases short, with 19 bases between. CDR3 residues: CASRGRLRGWTGELFF. The CDR3 DNA reads as TGTGCCAGCAGAGGGCGGCTAAGGGGCTGGACCGGGGAGCTGTTTTTT.

This clonotype has at least ten counts. This chain uses TRBV6-1 with TRBJ2-5; D unclear. V lost 10 bases and J lost 4, with 16 bases in between. The CDR3 totals 13 residues. Germline V lookup: CDR1 MNHNS, CDR2 SASEGT. The CDR3 protein is CAISPGPRETQYF. The CDR3 nucleotides are TGTGCCATTAGCCCGGGCCCAAGAGAGACCCAGTACTTC.

This clonotype was recorded many times. The CDR3 is CSAPNDGRGRGRAYGYTF. In DNA, the CDR3 is TGCAGTGCCCCCAACGATGGCCGGGGCAGGGGGCGCGCCTATGGCTACACCTTC. V is TRBV20-1 and J is TRBJ1-2; 8 positions agree with TRBD1. V was clipped by 6 bases and J by 4 bases; unmatched bases: 22. The CDR3 totals 18 residues. Germline V gene data show CDR1 as DFQATT and CDR2 as SNEGSKA (reference sequence).

This clonotype was counted only a few times. The rearrangement joins TRBV7-9 to TRBJ2-7; no clear D. The CDR3 length is 13 residues. V lost 5 bases and J 4 bases, leaving 12 bases between the germline ends. Germline V gene lookup returns CDR1 SEHNR and CDR2 FQNEAQ (reference sequence). In nucleotides, the CDR3 is TGTGCCAGCAGCGACCCCGCGGTATACGAGCAGTACTTC. Its protein product is CASSDPAVYEQYF.

Only one count was recorded for this clonotype. The DNA for the CDR3 is TGTGCCAGCAGCTTCCCACAGGGATCCCCCTACGAGCAGTACTTC. Translation: CASSFPQGSPYEQYF. The V call is TRBV11-1, the J call TRBJ2-7, with a weak D call TRBD1 (6 bases). Between the trimmed V and J ends, which lost 3 bases and 2 bases, there was a span of 14 bases. The CDR3 contains 15 residues. CDR1 SGHAT and CDR2 FQDESV come from the germline V gene (reference sequence).

This clonotype was counted between two and nine times. The V call is TRBV5-1, the J call TRBJ1-1, with 8 bases identical to TRBD1. V gave up 3 bases and J gave up 0 bases; unmatched junction bases: 1. Per the germline V gene, CDR1 is SGHRS and CDR2 is YFSETQ. The CDR3 is 14 amino acids. Here the CDR3 DNA reads TGCGCCAGCAGCTCGGGACAGGTGAACACTGAAGCTTTCTTT. Translated: CASSSGQVNTEAFF.

As for this clonotype: A much larger clonotype is one base distant, so this may be a read error. This chain joins TRBV5-1 and TRBJ1-2; a weak D match, TRBD1 (5 bases). Germline lookup yields CDR1 SGHRS and CDR2 YFSETQ. V lost 6 bases to trimming and J lost 10 bases, with 25 bases between them. This CDR3 is 15 amino acids long. The DNA for the CDR3 is TGCGCCAGCATCTTTGTCCCGGGGAGGGACGGACCCTACACCTTC. Residues: CASIFVPGRDGPYTF.

This clonotype was counted ten times or more. The CDR3 nucleotides are TGTGCCAGTAGTATAGATCCTCGGGGTCAGACTGAAGCTTTCTTT. It specifies CASSIDPRGQTEAFF. The V call is TRBV19, the J call TRBJ1-1; D gene unclear. Trimming removed 0 bases from V and 5 bases from J, with 13 bases in between. The CDR3 spans 15 residues. Per the germline V gene, CDR1 is LNHDA and CDR2 is SQIVND (reference sequence).

This clonotype was counted ten times or more. CDR3 loop: CASSYPPTWTSYEQYF. The CDR3 DNA sequence: TGTGCCAGCAGTTACCCGCCGACGTGGACTTCCTACGAGCAGTACTTC. This chain uses TRBV6-5 with TRBJ2-7; a weak D match, TRBD2 (5 bases). V was cut by 2 bases and J by 1 base, with 15 bases left in between. This CDR3 is 16 amino acids long. Germline V gives CDR1 MNHEY, CDR2 SVGAGI.

This clonotype was seen a few times. A much larger clone lies one base from this, so it may be a read error. This chain uses TRBV6-5 with TRBJ1-1, with D possibly being TRBD1 (5 bases). CDR1 MNHEY and CDR2 SVGAGI come from the germline V gene. This CDR3 spans 14 amino acids. With 0 bases removed from V and 8 bases from J, the gap between germline ends came to 13 bases. This CDR3 is CASSYSESGNEAFF. The CDR3 DNA reads as TGTGCCAGCAGTTACTCGGAGTCAGGGAACGAAGCTTTCTTT.

This clonotype was picked up many times. This chain uses TRBV20-1 with TRBJ1-1; D is ambiguous. Deletions cut 6 bases from V and 1 base from J, with 6 bases between. The CDR3 consists of 11 residues. Germline V gene data show CDR1 as DFQATT and CDR2 as SNEGSKA (reference sequence). CDR3 in amino acids: CSAWRNTEAFF. CDR3 DNA sequence: TGCAGTGCGTGGAGGAACACTGAAGCTTTCTTT.

This clonotype was seen repeatedly, ten times or more. The J gene is TRBJ1-1, the V gene TRBV20-1; TRBD1 matches 7 bases. Germline V lookup: CDR1 DFQATT, CDR2 SNEGSKA (reference sequence). This CDR3 is 16 amino acids long. J was trimmed by 1 base and V by 2 bases; bases with no gene match: 10. The CDR3 DNA reads as TGCAGTGCTAGAAATCACCGCGACAGGGAGAACACTGAAGCTTTCTTT. Amino acid sequence: CSARNHRDRENTEAFF.

This clonotype was found many times. V and J are TRBV7-2 and TRBJ1-6; maybe TRBD1 (5 bases). The V gene's germline CDR1 is SGHTA and CDR2 FQGNSA. This CDR3 has 14 residues. Trimming left V 1 base short and J 8 bases short, with 9 bases between. The CDR3 sequence is CASSLDWGYSPLHF. For the CDR3, the DNA is TGTGCCAGCAGCTTAGATTGGGGCTATTCACCCCTCCACTTT.

This clonotype was recorded many times. V usage is TRBV19 and J usage is TRBJ1-1; unclear D gene. V shed 9 bases and J shed 0 bases, with 11 bases lying between them. The germline V gene has CDR1 LNHDA and CDR2 SQIVND (reference sequence). The CDR3 contains 13 residues. CDR3 sequence reads: CASTATMNTEAFF. CDR3 DNA sequence: TGTGCCAGCACCGCGACCATGAACACTGAAGCTTTCTTT.

The chain employs TRBV14 and TRBJ2-7; D possibly corresponds to TRBD2 (5 bases). Trimming removed 1 base at V and 7 bases at J, with 8 bases between. This CDR3 contains 12 residues. Germline CDR1 and CDR2: SGHDN and FVKESK. CDR3 sequence: CASSQVRGEQYF. As DNA, the CDR3 is TGTGCCAGCAGCCAAGTACGAGGGGAGCAGTACTTC.

This clonotype was recorded at least ten times. The chain has TRBV10-2 and TRBJ1-1; 9 bases align to TRBD1. V was pared by 5 bases and J by 2 bases, with 6 bases of the junction left unmatched. In germline, CDR1 is WSHSY, CDR2 SAAADI. The CDR3 is 15 amino acids. This CDR3 is CASSKPGQGNTEAFF. In DNA form, the CDR3 reads TGCGCCAGCAGTAAGCCGGGACAGGGAAACACTGAAGCTTTCTTT.

A few counts support this clonotype. The CDR3 loop reads CASSSRQANSPLHF. CDR3 bases: TGCGCCAGCAGCTCACGACAGGCCAATTCACCCCTCCACTTT. The chain recombines TRBV4-1 with TRBJ1-6, with D perhaps TRBD1 (6 bases). The CDR3 spans 14 residues. Trimming took off 5 bases at V and 7 bases at J, with 12 bases between the two ends. The germline gives CDR1 MGHRA, CDR2 YSYEKL.

This clonotype occurred many times. The chain couples TRBV29-1 to TRBJ1-1, with D perhaps TRBD1 (6 bases). CDR3 length: 13 residues. In germline, CDR1 is SQVTM, CDR2 ANQGSEA. Trimming took off 1 base at V and 6 bases at J, with 12 bases between the two ends. The DNA for the CDR3 is TGCAGCGTTGAAGCATCCAGGGGAGCTGAAGCTTTCTTT. It yields the protein CSVEASRGAEAFF.

This clonotype occurred many times. The chain links TRBV12-3 or TRBV12-4 to TRBJ1-2; D is unclear. This CDR3 is built from 12 residues. The V gene lost 6 bases and the J gene lost 7 bases, with 12 bases spanning the gap. CDR3: CASSPIWGGYTF. The DNA for the CDR3 is TGTGCCAGCAGCCCAATTTGGGGTGGCTACACCTTC.